The sequence of this T cell receptor beta chain was determined in a study of blood T cell repertoires in COVID-19. Study overall: The samples span acute and convalescent COVID-19 from the United States, Italy and Spain.

Clones were read by immunoSEQ multiplex PCR, and TCRdb kept only the in-frame ones, dropping some. This sample has about 140,000 clones, with around nine tenths found just once. V lost 4 bases and J 0 bases, leaving 7 bases between the germline ends. This CDR3 comprises 14 residues. Per the germline V gene, CDR1 is LNHNV and CDR2 is YYDKDF (reference sequence). V usage is TRBV15 and J usage is TRBJ1-5; D call uncertain. This TCR derives from a woman aged 50 to 65 with active or convalescent COVID-19. Specimen: peripheral blood. The CDR3, as DNA: TGTGCCACCAGCAACGGGAATAGCAATCAGCCCCAGCATTTT. Amino acid sequence: CATSNGNSNQPQHF.